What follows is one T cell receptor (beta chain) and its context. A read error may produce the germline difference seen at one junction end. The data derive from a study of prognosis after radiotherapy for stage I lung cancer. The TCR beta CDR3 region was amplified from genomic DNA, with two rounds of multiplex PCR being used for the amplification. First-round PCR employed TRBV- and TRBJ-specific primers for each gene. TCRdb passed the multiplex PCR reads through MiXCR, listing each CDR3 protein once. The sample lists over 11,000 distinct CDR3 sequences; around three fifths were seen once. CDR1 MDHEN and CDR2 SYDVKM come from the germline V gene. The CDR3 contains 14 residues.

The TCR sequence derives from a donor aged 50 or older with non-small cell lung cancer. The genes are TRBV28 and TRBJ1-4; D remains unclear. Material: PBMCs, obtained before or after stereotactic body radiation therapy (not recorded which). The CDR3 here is CASSRGGYPEKLSF. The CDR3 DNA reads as TGTGCCAGTAGCCGTGGAGGCTATCCGGAAAAACTGTCTTTT.